One and the same sample provided the 23 T cell receptor beta chains below, sequenced in a study of T cell changes during pregnancy in multiple sclerosis. Here immunoSEQ multiplex PCR was the method, and the copy in TCRdb shows in-frame clones only, minus some. The sample records 36,000 or so clones, 85% to 95% being singletons. Sequencing used PBMCs (not recorded whether the cells were cultured). The origin of the receptors is a female donor with multiple sclerosis, enrolled in a pregnancy study.

V usage is TRBV27 and J usage is TRBJ2-7; TRBD2 agrees at 11 bases. Germline V lookup: CDR1 MNHEY, CDR2 SMNVEV (reference sequence). The trim removed 8 bases at V and 7 bases at J, leaving 10 bases unmatched. The length of the CDR3 is 14 residues. The CDR3 here is CASGELAGVSEQYF. The CDR3 DNA is TGTGCCAGCGGAGAACTAGCGGGAGTGTCTGAGCAGTACTTC.

This sequence joins TRBV21-1 and TRBJ1-4; the table's D call of TRBD1 was not tested on the DNA. TRBV21-1 is flagged as a pseudogene. CDR3 length: 18 residues. The CDR3 spells CASSTTGTGQGGGEKLFF. As DNA, the CDR3 is TGTGCCAGCAGCACTACCGGGACAGGGCAGGGGGGTGGTGAAAAACTGTTTTTT.

This sequence joins TRBV7-9 and TRBJ1-2, with 9 positions matching TRBD1. J gave up 3 bases and V 4 bases, and 6 bases lay outside the gene matches. The CDR3 has 15 residues. The germline V gene has CDR1 SEHNR and CDR2 FQNEAQ (reference sequence). CDR3 sequence (DNA): TGTGCCAGCAGCTCGGGACAGGGAGGATACTATGGCTACACCTTC. It codes for CASSSGQGGYYGYTF.

The chain has TRBV7-9 and TRBJ2-7; possibly TRBD1 or TRBD2 for D (6 bases each). The V end was cut by 4 bases, the J end by 2 bases, with 9 bases between. The CDR3 is 13 residues long. CDR1 SEHNR and CDR2 FQNEAQ come from the germline V gene (reference sequence). This CDR3 is CASSWGATYEQYF. In nucleotides, the CDR3 is TGTGCCAGCAGCTGGGGGGCCACCTACGAGCAGTACTTC. The variable domain in full, completed from reference TRBV7-9 and TRBJ2-7, reads DTGVSQNPRHKITKRGQNVTFRCDPISEHNRLYWYRQTLGQGPEFLTYFQNEAQLEKSRLLSDRFSAERPKGSFSTLEIQRTEQGDSAMYLCASSWGATYEQYFGPGTRLTVT.

The genes are TRBV6-5 and TRBJ2-7; possibly TRBD1 or TRBD2 for D (6 bases each). The V gene lost 1 base and the J gene lost 1 base, with 8 bases spanning the gap. The CDR3 covers 14 residues. Germline assignment: CDR1 MNHEY and CDR2 SVGAGI. CDR3 in DNA: TGTGCCAGCAGTTACTGGGGGGCTTCCTACGAGCAGTACTTC. It translates to CASSYWGASYEQYF.

This rearrangement joins TRBV5-1 to TRBJ2-3; 8 bases fit TRBD2. With V trimmed by 7 bases and J by 6 bases, 13 bases remained unmatched. Germline CDR1 reads SGHRS; CDR2 reads YFSETQ. This CDR3 region has 15 residues. CDR3 protein: CASALAGAPRDTQYF. CDR3 nucleotides: TGCGCCAGCGCCCTAGCGGGCGCCCCACGGGATACGCAGTATTTT. Variable domain in full (rest from reference TRBV5-1 and TRBJ2-3): KAGVTQTPRYLIKTRGQQVTLSCSPISGHRSVSWYQQTPGQGLQFLFEYFSETQRNKGNFPGRFSGRQFSNSRSEMNVSTLELGDSALYLCASALAGAPRDTQYFGPGTRLTVL.

The V and J genes are TRBV30 and TRBJ2-5; D is uncertain. The germline gives CDR1 GTSNPN, CDR2 SVGIG (reference sequence). The CDR3 length is 12 residues. With 3 bases removed from V and 4 bases from J, the gap between germline ends came to 9 bases. CDR3: CAWSPPGETQYF. The CDR3 nucleotides are TGTGCCTGGAGCCCCCCAGGAGAGACCCAGTACTTC. The complete variable domain, with remaining parts taken from reference TRBV30 and TRBJ2-5, reads SQTIHQWPATLVQPVGSPLSLECTVEGTSNPNLYWYRQAAGRGLQLLFYSVGIGQISSEVPQNLSASRPQDRQFILSSKKLLLSDSGFYLCAWSPPGETQYFGPGTRLLVL.

This chain connects TRBV9 to TRBJ2-1; D remains unclear. The CDR3 is 14 residues long. Trimming removed 0 bases from V and 10 bases from J, with 14 bases in between. Germline assignment: CDR1 SGDLS and CDR2 YYNGEE. CDR3 coding DNA: TGTGCCAGCAGCGTAGCGACGAGGTCGGGCGAGCAGTTCTTC. This encodes CASSVATRSGEQFF. Full variable domain (remainder filled in from reference TRBV9 and TRBJ2-1): DSGVTQTPKHLITATGQRVTLRCSPRSGDLSVYWYQQSLDQGLQFLIQYYNGEERAKGNILERFSAQQFPDLHSELNLSSLELGDSALYFCASSVATRSGEQFFGPGTRLTVL.

The chain has TRBV10-2 and TRBJ2-7; TRBD2 matches 7 bases. The J segment lost 1 base and the V segment lost 8 bases, leaving 8 bases of the junction unmatched. The germline CDR1 and CDR2 sequences are WSHSY and SAAADI. This CDR3 has 14 residues. For the CDR3, the DNA is TGCGCCAGCGTCGGGGGGAACATTTCCTACGAGCAGTACTTC. As protein: CASVGGNISYEQYF.

This clone has a single count. The chain has TRBV5-1 and TRBJ1-1; unclear D gene. Per the germline V gene, CDR1 is SGHRS and CDR2 is YFSETQ. The CDR3 covers 14 residues. V shed 0 bases and J shed 1 base, with 7 bases lying between them. CDR3 sequence (DNA): TGCGCCAGCAGCTTGGAGTTGAGGAACACTGAAGCTTTCTTT. As protein: CASSLELRNTEAFF.

This chain joins TRBV20-1 and TRBJ1-2; D is ambiguous. V lost 2 bases, J lost 5 bases, and 6 bases lay in between. The CDR3 runs 11 residues. Germline V gene lookup returns CDR1 DFQATT and CDR2 SNEGSKA (reference sequence). The CDR3 bases are TGCAGTGCTAGACATTATTATGGCTACACCTTC. Translating it yields CSARHYYGYTF.

In DNA form, the CDR3 reads TGTGCCAGCAGACTCGAGACTAGCGGACTCAATGAGCAGTTCTTC. Translating gives CASRLETSGLNEQFF. The chain employs TRBV11-1 and TRBJ2-1, with 9 bases lining up with TRBD2. The germline CDR1 and CDR2 sequences are SGHAT and FQDESV (reference sequence). The CDR3 is 15 residues long. Unmatched junction bases numbered 9, after V lost 6 bases and J lost 6 bases.

The chain has TRBV7-6 and TRBJ1-3, with TRBD1 as a possible D gene (5 bases). CDR1 and CDR2 (germline): SGHVS, FNYEAQ. The CDR3 contains 15 residues. Trimming stripped 5 bases from V and 1 base from J, with 12 bases between. CDR3 amino acids: CASSQDSSSGNTIYF. The CDR3 bases are TGTGCCAGCAGCCAAGACAGTAGTTCTGGAAACACCATATATTTT.

This chain uses TRBV30 with TRBJ1-1; 9 positions agree with TRBD1. With V trimmed by 8 bases and J by 0 bases, 10 bases remained unmatched. The germline V gene has CDR1 GTSNPN and CDR2 SVGIG (reference sequence). CDR3 length equals 15 residues. CDR3 in amino acids: CARQRTGAMNTEAFF. The CDR3 region has the DNA TGTGCCCGGCAGCGGACAGGGGCTATGAACACTGAAGCTTTCTTT. The entire variable domain, with the rest obtained from reference TRBV30 and TRBJ1-1, is as follows: SQTIHQWPATLVQPVGSPLSLECTVEGTSNPNLYWYRQAAGRGLQLLFYSVGIGQISSEVPQNLSASRPQDRQFILSSKKLLLSDSGFYLCARQRTGAMNTEAFFGQGTRLTVV.

V gene TRBV29-1 combines with J gene TRBJ2-5; D remains unclear. The CDR3 runs to 12 residues. Germline V gene sequence: CDR1 SQVTM, CDR2 ANQGSEA. V was trimmed by 5 bases and J by 0 bases, leaving 7 bases between them. The CDR3 bases are TGCAGCGTTAGTTTGTACCAAGAGACCCAGTACTTC. Translation: CSVSLYQETQYF. The full variable domain, completed using reference TRBV29-1 and TRBJ2-5, is SAVISQKPSRDICQRGTSLTIQCQVDSQVTMMFWYRQQPGQSLTLIATANQGSEATYESGFVIDKFPISRPNLTFSTLTVSNMSPEDSSIYLCSVSLYQETQYFGPGTRLLVL.

The V call is TRBV13, the J call TRBJ2-5; 7 bases line up with TRBD2. This CDR3 has 12 residues. Germline V lookup: CDR1 PRHDT, CDR2 FYEKMQ (reference sequence). Germline trimming cut 8 bases from V and 5 bases from J; bases unmatched to any gene: 5. CDR3 in amino acids: CASGGGEETQYF. CDR3 nucleotides: TGTGCCAGCGGCGGGGGAGAGGAGACCCAGTACTTC. Drawing the rest from reference TRBV13 and TRBJ2-5, the complete variable domain is AAGVIQSPRHLIKEKRETATLKCYPIPRHDTVYWYQQGPGQDPQFLISFYEKMQSDKGSIPDRFSAQQFSDYHSELNMSSLELGDSALYFCASGGGEETQYFGPGTRLLVL.

CDR3 sequence (DNA): TGTGCCAGCACCCAAGGGTCGGACAATCAGCCCCAGCATTTT. Residues: CASTQGSDNQPQHF. This chain links TRBV6-1 with TRBJ1-5; unclear D gene. Germline-derived CDR1 and CDR2 are MNHNS and SASEGT. Between the trimmed V and J ends, which lost 7 bases and 3 bases, there was a span of 13 bases. The CDR3 has 14 amino acids.

The chain has TRBV28 and TRBJ1-2; 9 bases match TRBD1. V dropped 3 bases and J dropped 1; count of bases not matched to a gene: 3. The CDR3 sequence is 15 residues long. The germline V gene has CDR1 MDHEN and CDR2 SYDVKM. The CDR3 region is CASSFGQGINYGYTF. In nucleotides, the CDR3 is TGTGCCAGCAGTTTTGGACAGGGGATTAACTATGGCTACACCTTC.

This CDR3 reads CASSVTGHYGYTF. DNA of the CDR3: TGTGCCAGCAGCGTAACAGGGCACTATGGCTACACCTTC. This chain uses TRBV7-8 with TRBJ1-2, with D tentatively TRBD1 (6 bases). The CDR3 runs 13 residues. V was trimmed by 5 bases and J by 3 bases, leaving 10 bases between them. Looked up from germline, CDR1 is SGHVS and CDR2 is FQNEAQ.

V is TRBV2 and J is TRBJ2-3; D is perhaps TRBD1 or TRBD2 (5 bases each). The CDR3 length is 14 residues. Germline V CDR1 and CDR2: SNHLY, FYNNEI. Trimming took off 5 bases at V and 2 bases at J, with 11 bases between the two ends. The CDR3 spells CASSLGTITDTQYF. In DNA form, the CDR3 reads TGTGCCAGCAGTTTAGGGACCATCACAGATACGCAGTATTTT.

The chain combines TRBV5-6 with TRBJ2-3, with TRBD1 as a possible D gene (6 bases). V lost 4 bases and J 3 bases, leaving 12 bases between the germline ends. The CDR3 consists of 14 residues. Looked up from germline, CDR1 is SGHDT and CDR2 is YYEEEE. The CDR3 DNA reads TGTGCCAGCAGCGGGGGCTTGGGAACAGATACGCAGTATTTT. Its protein is CASSGGLGTDTQYF. The complete variable domain, with remaining parts taken from reference TRBV5-6 and TRBJ2-3, reads DAGVTQSPTHLIKTRGQQVTLRCSPKSGHDTVSWYQQALGQGPQFIFQYYEEEERQRGNFPDRFSGHQFPNYSSELNVNALLLGDSALYLCASSGGLGTDTQYFGPGTRLTVL.

The table lists this clone with a few counts. This rearrangement joins TRBV5-5 to TRBJ1-2, with 10 bases matching TRBD1. Germline CDR1 is SGHKS and CDR2 is YYEKEE (reference sequence). The CDR3 sequence is 17 residues long. V dropped 2 bases and J dropped 6; count of bases not matched to a gene: 13. The CDR3 nucleotides read TGTGCCAGCAGCTTACCCTACCGGGACAGGGGAAGGAATGGCTACACCTTC. It translates to CASSLPYRDRGRNGYTF.

The chain has TRBV19 and TRBJ1-5, with TRBD1 matching over 7 bases. The CDR3 runs 16 residues. The V gene's germline CDR1 is LNHDA and CDR2 SQIVND (reference sequence). J gave up 3 bases and V 1 base, and 6 bases lay outside the gene matches. The CDR3: CASSIGNRGYNQPQHF. CDR3 nucleotide sequence: TGTGCCAGTAGTATAGGCAACAGGGGCTACAATCAGCCCCAGCATTTT.